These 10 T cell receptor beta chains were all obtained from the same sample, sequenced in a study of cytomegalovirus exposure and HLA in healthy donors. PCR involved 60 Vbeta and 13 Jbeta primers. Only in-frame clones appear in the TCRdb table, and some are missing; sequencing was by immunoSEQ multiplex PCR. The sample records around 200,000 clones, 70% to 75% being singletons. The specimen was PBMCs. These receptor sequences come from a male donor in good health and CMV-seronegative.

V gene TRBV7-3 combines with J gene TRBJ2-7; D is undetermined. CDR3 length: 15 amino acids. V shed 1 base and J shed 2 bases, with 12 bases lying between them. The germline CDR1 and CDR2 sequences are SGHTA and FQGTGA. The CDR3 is CASSLIGGPTYEQYF. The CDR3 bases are TGTGCCAGCAGCTTAATTGGCGGTCCGACCTACGAGCAGTACTTC.

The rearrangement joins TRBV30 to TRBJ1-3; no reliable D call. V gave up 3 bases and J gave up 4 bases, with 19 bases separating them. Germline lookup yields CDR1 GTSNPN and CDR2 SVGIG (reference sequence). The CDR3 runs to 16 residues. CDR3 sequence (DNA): TGTGCCTGGAGGGGAAAAGGGAGTCAATTCGGAAACACCATATATTTT. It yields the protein CAWRGKGSQFGNTIYF.

For the CDR3, the DNA is TGTGCCAGCAGCCCTTACTCTGGGGCCAACGTCCTGACTTTC. Its protein product is CASSPYSGANVLTF. V is TRBV9 and J is TRBJ2-6, with D uncertain. This CDR3 comprises 14 residues. Per the germline V gene, CDR1 is SGDLS and CDR2 is YYNGEE. The ends were cut back, 4 bases at V and 0 bases at J, with 5 bases in the middle. Using reference TRBV9 and TRBJ2-6 for the parts outside the CDR3, the full variable domain is DSGVTQTPKHLITATGQRVTLRCSPRSGDLSVYWYQQSLDQGLQFLIQYYNGEERAKGNILERFSAQQFPDLHSELNLSSLELGDSALYFCASSPYSGANVLTFGAGSRLTVL.

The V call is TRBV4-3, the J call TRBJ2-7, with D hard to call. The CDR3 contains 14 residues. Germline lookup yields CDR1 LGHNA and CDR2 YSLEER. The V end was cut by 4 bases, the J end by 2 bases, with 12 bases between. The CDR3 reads CASSPAEETYEQYF. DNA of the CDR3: TGCGCCAGCAGCCCCGCTGAGGAAACCTACGAGCAGTACTTC.

The CDR3 bases are TGTGCCAGCAGTTTTAGGGGGCGCAATCAGCCCCAGCATTTT. Protein: CASSFRGRNQPQHF. This chain uses TRBV27 with TRBJ1-5; 7 bases match TRBD1. V dropped 3 bases and J dropped 2; count of bases not matched to a gene: 1. The CDR3 contains 14 residues. Per germline, CDR1 MNHEY and CDR2 SMNVEV (reference sequence).

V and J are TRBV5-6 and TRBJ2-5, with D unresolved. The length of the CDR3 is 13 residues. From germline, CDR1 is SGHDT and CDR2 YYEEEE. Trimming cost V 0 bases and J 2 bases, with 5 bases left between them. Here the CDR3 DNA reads TGTGCCAGCAGCTTGGAATCTCAAGAGACCCAGTACTTC. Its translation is CASSLESQETQYF. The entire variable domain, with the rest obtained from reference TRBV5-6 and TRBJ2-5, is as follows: DAGVTQSPTHLIKTRGQQVTLRCSPKSGHDTVSWYQQALGQGPQFIFQYYEEEERQRGNFPDRFSGHQFPNYSSELNVNALLLGDSALYLCASSLESQETQYFGPGTRLLVL.

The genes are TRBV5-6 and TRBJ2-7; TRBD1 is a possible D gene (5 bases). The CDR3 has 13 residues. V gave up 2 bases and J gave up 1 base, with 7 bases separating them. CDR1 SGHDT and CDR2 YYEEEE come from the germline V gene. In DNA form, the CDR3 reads TGTGCCAGCAGCTTTAGGGGTTCCTACGAGCAGTACTTC. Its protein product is CASSFRGSYEQYF.

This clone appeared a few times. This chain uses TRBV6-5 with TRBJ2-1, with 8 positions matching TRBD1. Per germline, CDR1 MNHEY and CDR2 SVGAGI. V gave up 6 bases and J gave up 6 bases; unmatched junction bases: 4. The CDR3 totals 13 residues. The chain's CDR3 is CASSRQGFNEQFF. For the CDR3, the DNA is TGTGCCAGCAGCCGACAGGGGTTCAATGAGCAGTTCTTC.

CDR3 nucleotides: TGTGCCAGCAGTTCCAGGGGGCGCGGGGCTTACGAGCAGTACTTC. Protein: CASSSRGRGAYEQYF. V is TRBV6-5 and J is TRBJ2-7; 8 nucleotides agree with TRBD1. The CDR3 is 15 residues long. The germline V gene encodes CDR1 MNHEY and CDR2 SVGAGI. V lost 4 bases to trimming and J lost 4 bases; unmatched junction nucleotides: 9.

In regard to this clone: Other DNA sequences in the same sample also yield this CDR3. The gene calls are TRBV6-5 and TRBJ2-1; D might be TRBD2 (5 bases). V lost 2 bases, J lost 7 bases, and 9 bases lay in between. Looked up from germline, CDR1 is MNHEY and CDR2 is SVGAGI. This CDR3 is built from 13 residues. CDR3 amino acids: CASSYPSGNEQFF. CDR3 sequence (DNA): TGTGCCAGCAGTTACCCCTCGGGGAATGAGCAGTTCTTC.